This entry concerns a single T cell receptor (beta chain). These data are taken from a study of technical replicates of blood from a few donors. CDR1 is SGHAT and CDR2 is FQNNGV in the germline V gene. Germline trimming cut 5 bases from V and 10 bases from J; bases unmatched to any gene: 2. This CDR3 is 13 amino acids long. The protocol was immunoSEQ multiplex PCR, while the TCRdb copy is restricted to in-frame clones and leaves out a portion. Of tens of thousands of clones in the sample, around 96% are singletons; the top ten hold 2.5% to 3.5%. Sequenced: PBMCs. This receptor was identified in a human donor in good health. Some clones in this sample may be carry-over from other donors' samples. This chain connects TRBV11-2 to TRBJ2-1; 13 bases map to TRBD2. Here the CDR3 reads CASSLGLAGEQFF. The CDR3 DNA is TGTGCCAGCAGCCTGGGACTAGCGGGAGAGCAGTTCTTC.